The 12 T cell receptor beta chains presented below share a single source sample, sequenced in a study of shared clonotypes between healthy human individuals. Assay: immunoSEQ multiplex PCR; the TCRdb copy retains only in-frame clones and omits some. The sample lists 500,000 or so clones, 90% to 97% occurring once. Sample: naive CD4+ T cells sorted from blood. The subset here: CD45RA+ positively selected. These TCRs come from a woman aged 30 to 39 in good health.

J is TRBJ2-1 and V is TRBV29-1, with 12 bases matching TRBD2. Germline trimming cut 2 bases from V and 8 bases from J; bases unmatched to any gene: 1. This CDR3 is built from 13 residues. CDR1 and CDR2 from the germline V gene are SQVTM and ANQGSEA. The CDR3 coding sequence is TGCAGCGTTGAACTAGCGGGAGGGGATGAGCAGTTCTTC. It codes for CSVELAGGDEQFF.

This clone has just a few counts. The chain joins TRBV4-2 to TRBJ1-5; weak D call: TRBD1 (5 bases). This CDR3 spans 15 amino acids. The V end was cut by 1 base, the J end by 4 bases, with 11 bases between. Per germline, CDR1 LGHNA and CDR2 YNFKEQ. The chain's CDR3 is CASSQVPGLNQPQHF. The CDR3 nucleotides are TGTGCCAGCAGCCAAGTTCCAGGGCTGAATCAGCCCCAGCATTTT.

The rearrangement joins TRBV28 to TRBJ1-3; D is uncertain. In germline, CDR1 is MDHEN, CDR2 SYDVKM. The V gene lost 6 bases and the J gene lost 2 bases, with 8 bases spanning the gap. This CDR3 region has 13 residues. CDR3: CASRRDPGNTIYF. In DNA form, the CDR3 reads TGTGCCAGCAGGAGGGATCCTGGAAACACCATATATTTT.

V usage is TRBV28 and J usage is TRBJ1-4, with 7 bases that match TRBD1. Per germline, CDR1 MDHEN and CDR2 SYDVKM. The CDR3 sequence is 15 residues long. The V segment lost 3 bases and the J segment 7 bases; nucleotides outside the gene matches: 8. CDR3 sequence (DNA): TGTGCCAGCAGTTTCACAGAGGGGGCAAGTGAAAAACTGTTTTTT. It translates to CASSFTEGASEKLFF.

The chain couples TRBV10-1 to TRBJ2-7; D is unresolved. Germline lookup yields CDR1 WNHNN and CDR2 SYGVQD (reference sequence). This CDR3 has 15 amino acids. Deletions cut 3 bases from V and 0 bases from J, with 12 bases between. DNA for the CDR3: TGCGCCAGCAGTGAAGGTGCGAATATCTCCTACGAGCAGTACTTC. This translates into CASSEGANISYEQYF.

The chain is built from TRBV28 and TRBJ1-5, with D uncertain. The CDR3 extends over 17 amino acids. Germline CDR1 and CDR2: MDHEN and SYDVKM. V gave up 5 bases and J gave up 5 bases, with 22 bases separating them. DNA for the CDR3: TGTGCCAGCAGTCAAAGAGGAGTCAAAAGACGTTATCAGCCCCAGCATTTT. Encoded protein: CASSQRGVKRRYQPQHF.

The rearrangement links TRBV7-3 to TRBJ2-7; 7 bases are shared with TRBD1. Trimming removed 5 bases from V and 5 bases from J; junction bases left unmatched: 6. The CDR3 sequence is 13 residues long. Per germline, CDR1 SGHTA and CDR2 FQGTGA. For the CDR3, the DNA is TGTGCCAGCAGCCCGGGACAGTACCACGAGCAGTACTTC. Protein product: CASSPGQYHEQYF.

This clone was observed once. The J gene is TRBJ2-7, the V gene TRBV29-1; 8 nucleotides match TRBD1. Per the germline V gene, CDR1 is SQVTM and CDR2 is ANQGSEA. The CDR3 contains 12 residues. V was pared by 5 bases and J by 7 bases, with 7 bases of the junction left unmatched. Here the CDR3 DNA reads TGCAGCGTTAGGGACAGGCTGTATGAGCAGTACTTC. Its translation: CSVRDRLYEQYF.

As concerns this clone: Additional DNA sequences in this sample encode the identical CDR3. The chain couples TRBV20-1 to TRBJ2-7, with unresolved D. Germline V CDR1 and CDR2: DFQATT, SNEGSKA (reference sequence). Trimming pared 5 bases from V and 4 bases from J, leaving 9 bases between. This CDR3 spans 11 amino acids. The chain's CDR3 is CSALYSYEQYF. In nucleotides, the CDR3 is TGCAGTGCTCTTTACAGTTACGAGCAGTACTTC.

This clone was detected only once. This chain uses TRBV10-2 with TRBJ1-5, with TRBD1 as a possible D gene (6 bases). The CDR3 has 15 amino acids. CDR1 and CDR2 (germline): WSHSY, SAAADI. Between the trimmed V and J ends, which lost 0 bases and 6 bases, there was a span of 12 bases. The CDR3 nucleotides are TGCGCCAGCAGTGAGTCGAGGAGCAGGGGTCAGCCCCAGCATTTT. Protein: CASSESRSRGQPQHF.

J is TRBJ1-5 and V is TRBV6-6; D is undetermined. Germline V gene lookup returns CDR1 MNHNY and CDR2 SVGAGI (reference sequence). The germline V and J ends were trimmed by 0 bases and 0 bases, with 3 bases remaining between them. This CDR3 comprises 14 residues. This CDR3 is CASSYSNSNQPQHF. The CDR3 DNA is TGTGCCAGCAGTTACTCTAATAGCAATCAGCCCCAGCATTTT.

This clone was detected only once. J is TRBJ2-2 and V is TRBV7-2; D is uncertain. V was clipped by 3 bases and J by 7 bases, with 12 bases between them. Per germline, CDR1 SGHTA and CDR2 FQGNSA. This CDR3 is built from 14 residues. For the CDR3, the DNA is TGTGCCAGCAGCTTCAAAGGTACCGGCGGGGAGCTGTTTTTT. Its protein product is CASSFKGTGGELFF.